This record covers a single T cell receptor beta chain. Its target is not known. This record comes from a study of T cell clones after liver transplantation. Study in general: Third-party-reactive TCRbeta sequences from pre-transplant mixed lymphocyte reactions served as antigen-independent comparators.

Sorting of unstimulated PBMCs yielded separate CD3+CD4+ and CD3+CD8+ fractions. This CDR3 region has 14 residues. Germline V gene lookup returns CDR1 ENHRY and CDR2 SYGVKD. Trimming removed 0 bases from V and 3 bases from J, with 9 bases in between. The repertoire was sequenced with immunoSEQ multiplex PCR; TCRdb's copy has only in-frame clones and lacks some. Here the sample spans roughly 120,000 clones, 90% being singletons. Study findings and constraints: In a couple of subjects, few donor cells limited the measurable donor-reactive repertoire.

The V and J genes are TRBV10-3 and TRBJ2-7, with D unresolved. The TCR comes from a human patient who received a liver transplant. Part of the T cell pool may stem from the graft donor. The input for sequencing was CD4+ T cells from blood, taken 12 months after liver transplant. CDR3 in amino acids: CAISESRTFYEQYF. The CDR3 coding sequence is TGTGCCATCAGTGAGTCGCGGACCTTCTACGAGCAGTACTTC.